This paragraph reports one TCR beta chain. The antigen is unknown. The time point is: newly diagnosed GD, antithyroid drugs for less than 3 months. RNA isolated from PBMCs was used to make the TCR library. The data stem from a study of regulatory T cells in long-lasting Graves disease. Study results and limitations: Persistent-disease Graves' patients showed less TCR diversity than new cases. Clonotypes that were public and shared totalled approximately 2,800 in persistent patients versus 750 to 1,000 in new patients.

The CDR3 runs 13 residues. Germline CDR1 reads SGHTA; CDR2 reads FQGTGA. Trimming took 5 bases from V and 6 from J, leaving 11 bases between them. With iRepertoire HTBI primers and Arm-PCR of CDR3 regions, TCR beta libraries were built. TCRdb processed the multiplex PCR reads anew with MiXCR; each CDR3 protein has one entry. The sample shows 420,000 or so distinct CDR3 sequences, about 15% of them seen only once. This same sample was also part of a study on T cells in Graves' hyperthyroidism and ophthalmopathy.

V usage is TRBV7-3 and J usage is TRBJ2-1, with D maybe TRBD2 (6 bases). The source material was peripheral blood mononuclear cells (PBMCs), sampled at new diagnosis, from a patient treated with antithyroid drugs. The origin of this receptor is a woman under 30 with Graves disease. CDR3 residues: CASSPFSGNEQFF. The CDR3 bases are TGTGCCAGCAGCCCGTTTAGCGGCAATGAGCAGTTCTTC.